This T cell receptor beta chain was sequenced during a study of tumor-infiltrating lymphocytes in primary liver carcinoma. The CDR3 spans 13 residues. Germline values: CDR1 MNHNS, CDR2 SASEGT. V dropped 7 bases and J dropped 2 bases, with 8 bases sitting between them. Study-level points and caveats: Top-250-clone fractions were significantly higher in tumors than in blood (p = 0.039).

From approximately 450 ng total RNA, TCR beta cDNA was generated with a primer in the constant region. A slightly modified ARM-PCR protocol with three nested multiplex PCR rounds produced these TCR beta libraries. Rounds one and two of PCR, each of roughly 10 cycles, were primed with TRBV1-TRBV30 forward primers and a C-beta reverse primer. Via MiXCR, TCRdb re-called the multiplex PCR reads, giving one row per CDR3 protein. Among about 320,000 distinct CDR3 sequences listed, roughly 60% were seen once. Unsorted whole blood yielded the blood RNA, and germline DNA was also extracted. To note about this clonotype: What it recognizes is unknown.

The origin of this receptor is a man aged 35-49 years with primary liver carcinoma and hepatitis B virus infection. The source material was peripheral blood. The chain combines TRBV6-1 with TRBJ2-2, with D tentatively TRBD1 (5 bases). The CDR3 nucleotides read TGTGCCAGCAAGACAGATAACACCGGGGAGCTGTTTTTT. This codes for CASKTDNTGELFF.